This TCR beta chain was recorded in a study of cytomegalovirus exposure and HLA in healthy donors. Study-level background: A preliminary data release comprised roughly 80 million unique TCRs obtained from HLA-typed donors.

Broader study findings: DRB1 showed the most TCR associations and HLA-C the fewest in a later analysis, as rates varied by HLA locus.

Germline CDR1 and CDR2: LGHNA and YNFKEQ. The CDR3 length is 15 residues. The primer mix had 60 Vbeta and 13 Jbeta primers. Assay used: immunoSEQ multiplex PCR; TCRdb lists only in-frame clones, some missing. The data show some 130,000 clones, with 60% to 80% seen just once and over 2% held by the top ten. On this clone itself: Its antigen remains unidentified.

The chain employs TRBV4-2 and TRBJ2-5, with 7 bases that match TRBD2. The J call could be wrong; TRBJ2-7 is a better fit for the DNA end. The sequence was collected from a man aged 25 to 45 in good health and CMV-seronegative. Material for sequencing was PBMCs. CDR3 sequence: CASRPEALARGEQYF. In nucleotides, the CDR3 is TGTGCCAGCAGACCCGAGGCACTAGCGAGAGGCGAGCAGTACTTC.